The 19 T cell receptor beta chains below come from one sample, sequenced in a study of cytomegalovirus exposure and HLA in healthy donors. Here immunoSEQ multiplex PCR was the method, and the copy in TCRdb shows in-frame clones only, minus some. The table includes 80,000 to 100,000 clones, around nine tenths detected once. Sequencing was done on a sample of PBMCs. The receptor source for this set is a woman between 25 and 40 years old in good health and CMV-seronegative.

A single count supports this clone. The rearrangement joins TRBV5-1 to TRBJ2-5, with D possibly matching TRBD1 (5 bases). V was cut by 4 bases and J by 7 bases, with 14 bases left in between. Germline V gene sequence: CDR1 SGHRS, CDR2 YFSETQ. The CDR3 loop spans 13 amino acids. The CDR3 coding sequence is TGCGCCAGCAGCATGGGGCAGGGTGGGACCCAGTACTTC. It codes for CASSMGQGGTQYF.

The V call is TRBV6-5, the J call TRBJ2-1; a weak D match, TRBD1 (5 bases). Between the trimmed V and J ends, which lost 5 bases and 0 bases, there was a span of 11 bases. CDR1 MNHEY and CDR2 SVGAGI come from the germline V gene. This CDR3 spans 15 amino acids. CDR3 DNA: TGTGCCAGCAGTCCGGACATCCTCTCCTACAATGAGCAGTTCTTC. This translates into CASSPDILSYNEQFF.

The chain joins TRBV19 to TRBJ1-2; 7 nucleotides agree with TRBD1. The CDR3 covers 13 residues. The V gene's germline CDR1 is LNHDA and CDR2 SQIVND (reference sequence). Germline trimming cut 9 bases from V and 7 bases from J; bases unmatched to any gene: 11. The CDR3 here is CASDTRQGGGYTF. The CDR3 DNA is TGTGCCAGCGATACCCGACAGGGCGGTGGCTACACCTTC.

This rearrangement joins TRBV5-4 to TRBJ2-2, with a weak D call TRBD1 (6 bases). The germline V gene has CDR1 SGHNT and CDR2 YYREEE (reference sequence). The CDR3 runs 16 residues. Trimming took off 4 bases at V and 5 bases at J, with 18 bases between the two ends. The CDR3 loop reads CASSGYRDMGTGELFF. For the CDR3, the DNA is TGTGCCAGCAGCGGCTATCGGGACATGGGGACCGGGGAGCTGTTTTTT.

This clone has a handful of counts. The chain links TRBV2 to TRBJ2-7; D remains unclear. The CDR3 contains 11 residues. V was clipped by 7 bases and J by 1 base, with 5 bases between them. Germline V gene lookup returns CDR1 SNHLY and CDR2 FYNNEI. The CDR3 reads CASTVSYEQYF. The CDR3 DNA reads as TGTGCCAGCACCGTTTCCTACGAGCAGTACTTC.

V gene TRBV25-1 combines with J gene TRBJ2-5; 9 bases map to TRBD2. Germline values: CDR1 MGHDK, CDR2 SYGVNS. Germline trimming cut 1 base from V and 4 bases from J; bases unmatched to any gene: 13. The length of the CDR3 is 18 residues. The chain's CDR3 is CASSELSRGGAGGETQYF. The CDR3 DNA sequence: TGTGCCAGCAGTGAATTGAGCCGCGGGGGGGCAGGAGGAGAGACCCAGTACTTC.

The J gene is TRBJ2-5, the V gene TRBV9, with TRBD2 matching 10 bases. The ends lost 0 bases at V and 3 bases at J; junction bases unmatched: 5. CDR3 length: 16 amino acids. The V gene's germline CDR1 is SGDLS and CDR2 YYNGEE. The CDR3 nucleotides are TGTGCCAGCAGCGTAGGGGCTAGCGGGAGAGAAGAGACCCAGTACTTC. It codes for CASSVGASGREETQYF.

The chain couples TRBV18 to TRBJ2-2; the match to TRBD1 covers 9 bases. Unmatched junction bases numbered 11, after V lost 6 bases and J lost 9 bases. The CDR3 runs 15 residues. Germline V gene lookup returns CDR1 KGHSH and CDR2 LQKENI. Here the CDR3 reads CASSPFGTGSRELFF. The CDR3 DNA follows: TGTGCCAGCTCTCCTTTCGGGACAGGGTCGAGGGAGCTGTTTTTT.

This sequence joins TRBV5-4 and TRBJ2-4; possible D gene TRBD1, 6 bases. Trimming stripped 2 bases from V and 5 bases from J, with 8 bases between. The CDR3 extends over 13 amino acids. Germline V lookup: CDR1 SGHNT, CDR2 YYREEE (reference sequence). This chain's CDR3 is CASSFPGENIQYF. The CDR3 region has the DNA TGTGCCAGCAGCTTCCCAGGGGAAAACATTCAGTACTTC.

The chain couples TRBV9 to TRBJ2-2; D not certain. The CDR3 spans 13 residues. The germline V and J ends were trimmed by 4 bases and 5 bases, with 9 bases remaining between them. Germline V gene sequence: CDR1 SGDLS, CDR2 YYNGEE. The CDR3 reads CASSTHNTGELFF. CDR3 sequence (DNA): TGTGCCAGCAGCACACATAATACCGGGGAGCTGTTTTTT.

The V and J genes are TRBV5-1 and TRBJ2-5; possible D gene TRBD1, 5 bases. Trimming stripped 5 bases from V and 2 bases from J, with 28 bases between. CDR3 size: 19 residues. Germline CDR1 reads SGHRS; CDR2 reads YFSETQ. In DNA form, the CDR3 reads TGCGCCAGCAGTTTTCCCTTTTACCCCAGGGTGCGTCAGCAAGAGACCCAGTACTTC. Its protein product is CASSFPFYPRVRQQETQYF.

The genes are TRBV7-8 and TRBJ1-3; unclear D gene. The CDR3 covers 15 residues. The V and J ends lost 4 bases and 4 bases respectively, with 14 bases between them. Per germline, CDR1 SGHVS and CDR2 FQNEAQ. The CDR3 region has the DNA TGTGCCAGCAGCTCCCGGGGTAGTGGGGGAAACACCATATATTTT. Amino acid sequence: CASSSRGSGGNTIYF.

This clone was detected once. The rearrangement joins TRBV7-2 to TRBJ2-1, with 9 bases identical to TRBD2. Germline CDR1 is SGHTA and CDR2 is FQGNSA. The junction had 5 bases not matched to a gene; V was cut back by 5 bases and J by 3 bases. The CDR3 is 15 amino acids. CDR3 in DNA: TGTGCCAGCAGCCCTACTAGCGGGTTCTACAATGAGCAGTTCTTC. This translates into CASSPTSGFYNEQFF.

This chain joins TRBV7-2 and TRBJ2-1; D is undetermined. Trimming removed 3 bases at V and 7 bases at J, with 7 bases between. Germline V CDR1 and CDR2: SGHTA, FQGNSA. The CDR3 contains 12 residues. The CDR3 here is CASSFLVNEQFF. CDR3 nucleotides: TGTGCCAGCAGCTTCTTAGTAAATGAGCAGTTCTTC.

CDR3 protein: CASSDGTSGGAGETQYF. DNA for the CDR3: TGCGCCAGCAGCGATGGGACTAGCGGGGGGGCTGGAGAGACCCAGTACTTC. The rearrangement joins TRBV5-1 to TRBJ2-5, with 16 positions matching TRBD2. Germline lookup yields CDR1 SGHRS and CDR2 YFSETQ. V was clipped by 4 bases and J by 4 bases; unmatched bases: 7. This CDR3 is 17 amino acids long.

The V call is TRBV15, the J call TRBJ1-2; no clear D. CDR1 and CDR2 from the germline V gene are LNHNV and YYDKDF (reference sequence). Trimming cost V 5 bases and J 0 bases, with 4 bases left between them. This CDR3 is 12 amino acids long. CDR3 sequence reads: CATSASNYGYTF. The CDR3 nucleotides are TGTGCCACCAGCGCGTCTAACTATGGCTACACCTTC.

The DNA for the CDR3 is TGTGCCACCGGGGAACAGGGAACAGATACGCAGTATTTT. It translates to CATGEQGTDTQYF. The chain combines TRBV10-3 with TRBJ2-3, with a tentative D call TRBD1 (6 bases). The V end lost 10 bases, the J end lost 3 bases, and 14 bases lay between the germline ends. Germline CDR1 ENHRY, CDR2 SYGVKD. The CDR3 spans 13 residues.

The V and J genes are TRBV2 and TRBJ1-6; possible D gene TRBD1, 6 bases. V shed 4 bases and J shed 9 bases, with 13 bases lying between them. Germline lookup yields CDR1 SNHLY and CDR2 FYNNEI. This CDR3 comprises 14 residues. Written as DNA, the CDR3 is TGTGCCAGCAGTGGGACAGCCGTACTTTCACCCCTCCACTTT. It yields the protein CASSGTAVLSPLHF.

This clone is a singleton in its sample. V gene TRBV6-1 combines with J gene TRBJ1-2; maybe TRBD1 (5 bases). This CDR3 is 17 amino acids long. CDR1 is MNHNS, CDR2 SASEGT, per germline. Trimming took 3 bases from V and 6 from J, leaving 23 bases between them. This CDR3 is CASSDPSLGGRVDGYTF. In DNA, the CDR3 is TGTGCCAGCAGTGATCCTTCTTTGGGGGGTAGAGTGGATGGCTACACCTTC.